The 15 T cell receptor beta chains given below trace back to one sample, sequenced in a study of molecular identifiers for immune sequencing clone quantification. TCRdb re-called the PCR reads through MiXCR, storing one row per CDR3 protein. The profile shows 600,000 to 650,000 distinct CDR3 sequences, approximately 20% of them singletons. Sequencing used naive CD8+ T cells from blood, with Jurkat cell RNA spiked in. Subset given: FACS-sorted CD8+CD4-CCR7+CD45RA+ naive T cells. These receptors came from a human donor in good health. Some libraries in this study had Jurkat cell RNA spiked in.

Concerning this clonotype: A much larger clone sits a single nucleotide away, making a read error possible. The rearrangement links TRBV7-9 to TRBJ2-5, with D maybe TRBD1 (6 bases). CDR1 is SEHNR, CDR2 FQNEAQ, per germline (reference sequence). This CDR3 has 16 residues. CDR3 sequence (DNA): TGTGCCAGCAGCTTAACTGGACAGCCGGAGCAAGTGACCCAGTACTTC. Its protein is CASSLTGQPEQVTQYF.

This chain uses TRBV14 with TRBJ2-1, with 9 bases lining up with TRBD2. The germline V gene has CDR1 SGHDN and CDR2 FVKESK. Trimming took 2 bases from V and 0 from J; bases not matched to a gene: 2. The CDR3 contains 16 residues. CDR3 bases: TGTGCCAGCAGCCAACTAGCGGGACTCTCCTACAATGAGCAGTTCTTC. Translated: CASSQLAGLSYNEQFF.

This clonotype was observed at least ten times. This chain joins TRBV5-6 and TRBJ2-7; possible D gene TRBD1, 6 bases. CDR1 is SGHDT, CDR2 YYEEEE, per germline. V was pared by 4 bases and J by 6 bases, with 17 bases between. CDR3 length: 14 residues. CDR3 sequence (DNA): TGTGCCAGCAGCCCGGGACAAGTGGCGGGCGAGCAGTACTTC. As protein: CASSPGQVAGEQYF.

This clonotype was counted between two and nine times. The chain couples TRBV6-1 to TRBJ1-2; unclear D gene. Germline V gene sequence: CDR1 MNHNS, CDR2 SASEGT. The CDR3 is 11 amino acids. V was trimmed by 10 bases and J by 5 bases, leaving 11 bases between them. The CDR3: CAIGRFYGYTF. The CDR3 nucleotides are TGTGCCATTGGGAGATTTTATGGCTACACCTTC.

This sequence joins TRBV30 and TRBJ1-3; a weak D match, TRBD1 (6 bases). This CDR3 contains 13 residues. V dropped 7 bases and J dropped 4 bases, with 14 bases sitting between them. Germline CDR1 and CDR2: GTSNPN and SVGIG (reference sequence). As DNA, the CDR3 is TGTGCCTTGGAGGGGGACGCCGGAAACACCATATATTTT. Translating gives CALEGDAGNTIYF.

This clonotype was found many times. J is TRBJ2-1 and V is TRBV29-1; 8 nucleotides agree with TRBD1. V trimming: 6 bases; J trimming: 2 bases; junction bases outside the gene matches: 6. CDR3 length: 14 residues. Germline lookup yields CDR1 SQVTM and CDR2 ANQGSEA. The CDR3 DNA reads TGCAGCGTGGAACAGGGGGAAACCTACAATGAGCAGTTCTTC. This codes for CSVEQGETYNEQFF.

This clonotype was found many times. This chain joins TRBV5-1 and TRBJ2-1; 8 positions match TRBD2. The V gene end was trimmed by 0 bases and the J gene end by 2 bases; junction bases not matched to a gene: 7. The CDR3 extends over 17 amino acids. Germline lookup yields CDR1 SGHRS and CDR2 YFSETQ. In DNA, the CDR3 is TGCGCCAGCAGCTTGGCGAGCCGGGGGGGGCCCTACAATGAGCAGTTCTTC. Amino acid sequence: CASSLASRGGPYNEQFF.

This clonotype was counted ten times or more. V and J are TRBV20-1 and TRBJ1-5; 8 nucleotides agree with TRBD1. V shed 1 base, J shed 0 bases, and the junction held 2 bases outside the gene matches. CDR3 size: 15 residues. Germline CDR1 and CDR2: DFQATT and SNEGSKA (reference sequence). The CDR3 here is CSARVTGDSNQPQHF. CDR3 DNA: TGCAGTGCTAGAGTGACAGGGGATAGCAATCAGCCCCAGCATTTT.

This clonotype has a single count. A much more abundant neighbour one base away suggests this may be a read error. This chain uses TRBV4-1 with TRBJ1-6; the D is unclear. The germline gives CDR1 MGHRA, CDR2 YSYEKL. V was cut by 0 bases and J by 11 bases, with 14 bases left in between. This CDR3 comprises 15 residues. CDR3 sequence reads: CASSQEERRNPPLHF. The CDR3 DNA reads as TGCGCCAGCAGCCAAGAAGAGCGCCGGAATCCACCCCTCCACTTT.

V gene TRBV7-9 combines with J gene TRBJ2-1; 8 bases are shared with TRBD2. The trim removed 0 bases at V and 4 bases at J, leaving 14 bases unmatched. Per the germline V gene, CDR1 is SEHNR and CDR2 is FQNEAQ (reference sequence). This CDR3 has 19 residues. CDR3 sequence (DNA): TGTGCCAGCAGCTTAGCCGTTCAACTAGCGGAGGAATCATACAATGAGCAGTTCTTC. It is translated as CASSLAVQLAEESYNEQFF.

This clonotype occurred many times. The J gene is TRBJ2-1, the V gene TRBV2; D unresolved. The CDR3 runs 14 residues. V gave up 4 bases and J gave up 0 bases, with 7 bases separating them. The V gene's germline CDR1 is SNHLY and CDR2 FYNNEI. The CDR3 reads CASSVSFSYNEQFF. The CDR3 DNA follows: TGTGCCAGCAGTGTTTCATTCTCCTACAATGAGCAGTTCTTC. Using reference TRBV2 and TRBJ2-1 for the parts outside the CDR3, the full variable domain is EPEVTQTPSHQVTQMGQEVILRCVPISNHLYFYWYRQILGQKVEFLVSFYNNEISEKSEIFDDQFSVERPDGSNFTLKIRSTKLEDSAMYFCASSVSFSYNEQFFGPGTRLTVL.

This clonotype occurred many times. The genes are TRBV28 and TRBJ2-7, with TRBD1 matching 7 bases. J gave up 4 bases and V 2 bases, and 20 bases lay outside the gene matches. Per the germline V gene, CDR1 is MDHEN and CDR2 is SYDVKM. The CDR3 runs to 19 residues. CDR3 DNA sequence: TGTGCCAGCAGTTTACCATTCGCCTCGAGTAGGGGGCTCGCTTACGAGCAGTACTTC. Its translation: CASSLPFASSRGLAYEQYF.

This chain connects TRBV10-3 to TRBJ1-5; tentatively, D is TRBD1 (5 bases). Germline lookup yields CDR1 ENHRY and CDR2 SYGVKD. V dropped 6 bases and J dropped 1 base, with 13 bases sitting between them. CDR3 length equals 15 residues. The CDR3: CAISQGDVSNQPQHF. The CDR3 DNA reads TGTGCCATCAGCCAAGGGGACGTCAGCAATCAGCCCCAGCATTTT.

This clonotype was recorded a few times. No conserved phenylalanine or tryptophan is present at the end of the CDR3, so a read error is the likely explanation. This chain joins TRBV10-3 and TRBJ2-7; D possibly matches TRBD1 or TRBD2 (5 bases each). The V gene's germline CDR1 is ENHRY and CDR2 SYGVKD. Trimming pared 3 bases from V and 2 bases from J, leaving 14 bases between. There are 15 residues in the CDR3. CDR3 nucleotide sequence: TGTGCCATCAGTGAAGGGTGGGGACCCACCTACGAGCAGTACTCC. Amino acid sequence: CAISEGWGPTYEQYS.

The chain combines TRBV7-3 with TRBJ2-7, with TRBD1 identical over 7 bases. CDR3 size: 15 residues. V was pared by 5 bases and J by 1 base, with 8 bases of the junction left unmatched. Germline CDR1 is SGHTA and CDR2 is FQGTGA. The CDR3, as DNA: TGTGCCAGCAGCATCCAGGGGGTTGGTTCCTACGAGCAGTACTTC. It yields the protein CASSIQGVGSYEQYF.